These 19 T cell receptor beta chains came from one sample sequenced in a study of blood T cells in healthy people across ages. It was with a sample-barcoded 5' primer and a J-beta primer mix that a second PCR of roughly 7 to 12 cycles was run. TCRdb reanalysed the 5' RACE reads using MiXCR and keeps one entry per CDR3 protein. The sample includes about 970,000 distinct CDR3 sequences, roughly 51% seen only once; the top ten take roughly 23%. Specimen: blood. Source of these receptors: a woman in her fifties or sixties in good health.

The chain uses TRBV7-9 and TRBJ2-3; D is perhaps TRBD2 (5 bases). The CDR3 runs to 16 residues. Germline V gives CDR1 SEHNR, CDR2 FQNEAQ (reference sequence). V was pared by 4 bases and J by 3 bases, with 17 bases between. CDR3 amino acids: CASSSYTRASTDTQYF. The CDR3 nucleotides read TGTGCCAGCAGCTCCTATACGCGGGCTAGTACAGATACGCAGTATTTT.

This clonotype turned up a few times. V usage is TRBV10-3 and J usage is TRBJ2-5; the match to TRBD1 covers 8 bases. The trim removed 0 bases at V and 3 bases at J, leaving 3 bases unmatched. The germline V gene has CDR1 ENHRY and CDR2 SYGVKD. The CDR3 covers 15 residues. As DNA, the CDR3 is TGTGCCATCAGTGAGTCGCCGGACAGGGAAGAGACCCAGTACTTC. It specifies CAISESPDREETQYF.

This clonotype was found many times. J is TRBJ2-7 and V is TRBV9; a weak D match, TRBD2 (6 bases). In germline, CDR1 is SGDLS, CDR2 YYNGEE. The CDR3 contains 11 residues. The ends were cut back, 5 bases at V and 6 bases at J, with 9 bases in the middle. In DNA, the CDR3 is TGTGCCAGCAGTGTGGGGGGCGAGCAGTACTTC. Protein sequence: CASSVGGEQYF.

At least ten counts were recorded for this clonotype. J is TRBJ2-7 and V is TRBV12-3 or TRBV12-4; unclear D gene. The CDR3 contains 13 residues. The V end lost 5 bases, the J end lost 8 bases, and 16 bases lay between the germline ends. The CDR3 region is CASSAPANIKQYF. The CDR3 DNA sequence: TGTGCCAGCAGTGCCCCGGCGAATATCAAGCAGTACTTC.

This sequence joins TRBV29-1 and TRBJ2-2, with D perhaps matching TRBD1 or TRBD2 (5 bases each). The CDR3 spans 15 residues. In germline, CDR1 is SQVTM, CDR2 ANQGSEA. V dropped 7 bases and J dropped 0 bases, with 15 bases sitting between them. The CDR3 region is CSAVGTFANTGELFF. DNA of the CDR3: TGCAGCGCCGTCGGGACGTTCGCGAACACCGGGGAGCTGTTTTTT.

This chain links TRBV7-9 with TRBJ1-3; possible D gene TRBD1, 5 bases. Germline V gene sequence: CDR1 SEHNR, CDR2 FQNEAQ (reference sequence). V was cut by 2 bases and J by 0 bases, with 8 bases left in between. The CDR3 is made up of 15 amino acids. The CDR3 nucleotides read TGTGCCAGCAGCTTACAGGGATCCTCTGGAAACACCATATATTTT. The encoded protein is CASSLQGSSGNTIYF.

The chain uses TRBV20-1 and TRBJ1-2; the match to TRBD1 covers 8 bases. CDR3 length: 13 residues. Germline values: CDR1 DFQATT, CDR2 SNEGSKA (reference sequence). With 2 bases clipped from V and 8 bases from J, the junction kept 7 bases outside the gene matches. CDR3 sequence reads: CSARPGQGRGYTF. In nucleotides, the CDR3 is TGCAGTGCTAGACCAGGACAGGGTAGGGGCTACACCTTC.

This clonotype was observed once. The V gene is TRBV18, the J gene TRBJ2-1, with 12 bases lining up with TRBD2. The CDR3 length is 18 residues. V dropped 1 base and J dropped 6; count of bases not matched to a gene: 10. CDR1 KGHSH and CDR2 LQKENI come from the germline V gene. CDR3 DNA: TGTGCCAGCTCACCACGGCTAGCGGGAGGGCTCTCCCCCAATGAGCAGTTCTTC. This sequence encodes CASSPRLAGGLSPNEQFF.

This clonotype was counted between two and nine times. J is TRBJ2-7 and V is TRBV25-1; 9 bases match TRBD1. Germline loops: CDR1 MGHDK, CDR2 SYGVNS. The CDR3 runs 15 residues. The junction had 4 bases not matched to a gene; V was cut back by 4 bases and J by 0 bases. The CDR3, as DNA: TGTGCCAGCAGTGGGGGACAGGGACTCTCCTACGAGCAGTACTTC. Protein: CASSGGQGLSYEQYF.

The CDR3 DNA reads as TGTGCCAGCAGCCCTGGCCAAAGGATGCATGGCTACACCTTC. Protein: CASSPGQRMHGYTF. The gene calls are TRBV3-1 and TRBJ1-2; D call uncertain. The length of the CDR3 is 14 residues. Germline assignment: CDR1 LGHDT and CDR2 YNNKEL (reference sequence). V was pared by 4 bases and J by 6 bases, with 15 bases between.

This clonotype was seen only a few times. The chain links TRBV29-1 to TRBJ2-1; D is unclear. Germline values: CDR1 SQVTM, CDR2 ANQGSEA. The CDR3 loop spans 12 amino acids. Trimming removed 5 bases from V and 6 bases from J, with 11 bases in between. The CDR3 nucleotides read TGCAGCGTTATACAGCGTTTCAATGAGCAGTTCTTC. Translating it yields CSVIQRFNEQFF.

CDR3 region: CASRPGLAGEGRTDTQYF. CDR3 coding DNA: TGTGCCAGCAGACCCGGACTAGCGGGAGAGGGTAGGACAGATACGCAGTATTTT. The rearrangement uses TRBV27 and TRBJ2-3; TRBD2 aligns across 13 bases. From germline, CDR1 is MNHEY and CDR2 SMNVEV (reference sequence). With 6 bases clipped from V and 3 bases from J, the junction kept 12 bases outside the gene matches. CDR3 size: 18 residues.

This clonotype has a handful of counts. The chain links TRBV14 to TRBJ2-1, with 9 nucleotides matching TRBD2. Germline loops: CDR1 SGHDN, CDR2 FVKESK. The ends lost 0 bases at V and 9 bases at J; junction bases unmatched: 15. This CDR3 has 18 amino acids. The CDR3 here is CASSQEKRVFLAGTEQFF. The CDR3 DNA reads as TGTGCCAGCAGCCAAGAAAAGAGGGTCTTTCTAGCGGGGACTGAGCAGTTCTTC.

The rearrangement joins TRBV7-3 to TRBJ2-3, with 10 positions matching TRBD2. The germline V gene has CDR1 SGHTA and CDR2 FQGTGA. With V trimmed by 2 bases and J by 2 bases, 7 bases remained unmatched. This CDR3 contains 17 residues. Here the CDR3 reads CASSLLSGRQNTDTQYF. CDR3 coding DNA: TGTGCCAGCAGCTTACTTAGCGGGAGGCAGAACACAGATACGCAGTATTTT.

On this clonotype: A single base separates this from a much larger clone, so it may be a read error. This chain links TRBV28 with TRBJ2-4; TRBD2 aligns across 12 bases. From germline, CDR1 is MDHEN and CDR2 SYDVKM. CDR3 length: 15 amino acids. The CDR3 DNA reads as TGTGCCAGCAGTTCTAGCGGGAGGGCCAAAAACATTCAGTCCTTC. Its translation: CASSSSGRAKNIQSF.

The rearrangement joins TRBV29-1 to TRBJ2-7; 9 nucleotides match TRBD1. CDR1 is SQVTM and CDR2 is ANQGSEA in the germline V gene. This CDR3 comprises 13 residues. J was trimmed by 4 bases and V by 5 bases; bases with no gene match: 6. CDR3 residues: CSVTRTGVYEQYF. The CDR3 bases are TGCAGCGTTACGCGGACAGGGGTATACGAGCAGTACTTC.

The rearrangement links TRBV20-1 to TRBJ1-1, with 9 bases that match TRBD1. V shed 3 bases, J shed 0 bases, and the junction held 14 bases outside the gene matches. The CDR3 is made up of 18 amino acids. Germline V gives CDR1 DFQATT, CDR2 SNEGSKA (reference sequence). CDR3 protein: CSASRDAIWDRVNTEAFF. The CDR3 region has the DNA TGCAGTGCTAGCCGTGACGCGATATGGGACAGGGTGAACACTGAAGCTTTCTTT.

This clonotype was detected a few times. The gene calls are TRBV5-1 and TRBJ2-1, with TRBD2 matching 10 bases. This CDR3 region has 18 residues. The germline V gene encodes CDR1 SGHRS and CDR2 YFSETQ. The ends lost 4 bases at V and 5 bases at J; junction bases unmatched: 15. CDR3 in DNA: TGCGCCAGCAGCCCCCGCGCCCAAGCGGGAGGGTTGAACAATGAGCAGTTCTTC. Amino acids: CASSPRAQAGGLNNEQFF.

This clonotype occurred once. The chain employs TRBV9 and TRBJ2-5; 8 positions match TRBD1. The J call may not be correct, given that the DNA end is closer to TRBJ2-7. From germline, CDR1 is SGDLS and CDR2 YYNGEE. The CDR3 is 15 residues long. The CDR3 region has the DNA TGTGCCAGCAGCGCCTCACAGGGGGGTTTTGGCGAGCAGTACTTC. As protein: CASSASQGGFGEQYF.